This T cell receptor (beta chain) was sequenced for a study of cytomegalovirus exposure and HLA in healthy donors. General study findings and limits: Rarity held for most TCR sequences, but there were some public TCRs that occurred in many donors.

Of note for this clone: Its specificity is not known.

The CDR3 is 12 amino acids. CDR1 is SGHDT, CDR2 YYEEEE, per germline. V lost 0 bases and J 8 bases, leaving 5 bases between the germline ends. It was with 60 Vbeta and 13 Jbeta primers that the PCR ran. Per the study methods: Later reanalysis found 75 million to 95 million unique TCR beta chains, some 10 million of them shared. TCRdb keeps only in-frame clones here, not all; method: immunoSEQ multiplex PCR. For V, J and clone size, that table is used; D and trimming come from the DNA. Among about 210,000 clones listed, more than 75% were seen once. This sequence originates from a man between 40 and 49 years old in good health and CMV-seropositive. Sequences were obtained from PBMCs. The J gene is TRBJ2-2, the V gene TRBV5-6; D is unclear. The CDR3 region is CASSLVVGELFF. The CDR3 region has the DNA TGTGCCAGCAGCTTGGTAGTTGGGGAGCTGTTTTTT.